This entry lists 9 T cell receptor beta chains sequenced from one sample in a study of metastatic and nonmetastatic thyroid tumors. TCRdb redid the clone calls on the PCR reads using MiXCR. Found here are 6,000 or so clones, approximately 31% of them singletons; the top ten hold 35% to 40%. Patients underwent thyroid surgery, and none had received any treatment before it. Source material: adjacent normal tissue. The receptor source for this set is a male donor with papillary thyroid cancer or a benign thyroid nodule (not recorded which). Some clones in this sample may be carry-over from other donors' samples.

This clone occurred many times. The CDR3, as DNA: TGCGCCAGCAGCCAAGATTGGGGACAGGTCTCTGGAAACACCATATATTTT. It is translated as CASSQDWGQVSGNTIYF. The chain is built from TRBV4-1 and TRBJ1-3, with 8 nucleotides matching TRBD1. J gave up 0 bases and V 0 bases, and 4 bases lay outside the gene matches. The V gene's germline CDR1 is MGHRA and CDR2 YSYEKL. The CDR3 sequence is 17 residues long.

This clone showed up just a few times. V usage is TRBV7-3 and J usage is TRBJ1-3, with no clear D. This CDR3 has 16 amino acids. V shed 0 bases and J shed 0 bases, with 9 bases lying between them. Germline V gene lookup returns CDR1 SGHTA and CDR2 FQGTGA. For the CDR3, the DNA is TGTGCCAGCAGCTTAACCCCAGGCCACTCTGGAAACACCATATATTTT. It codes for CASSLTPGHSGNTIYF.

The rearrangement uses TRBV18 and TRBJ2-5, with D unresolved. Per germline, CDR1 KGHSH and CDR2 LQKENI. This CDR3 has 14 amino acids. Trimming took 6 bases from V and 2 from J, leaving 13 bases between them. CDR3 DNA sequence: TGTGCCAGCTCTATGTACAAGGGTCAAGAGACCCAGTACTTC. It specifies CASSMYKGQETQYF.

Within the sample, this clone is medium-sized. V usage is TRBV5-1 and J usage is TRBJ1-1; no firm D call. CDR1 is SGHRS, CDR2 YFSETQ, per germline. V dropped 4 bases and J dropped 0 bases, with 13 bases sitting between them. The CDR3 is made up of 15 amino acids. The CDR3, as DNA: TGCGCCAGCAGCCCCAATACGGGTATGAACACTGAAGCTTTCTTT. It specifies CASSPNTGMNTEAFF.

A few counts support this clone. The chain couples TRBV29-1 to TRBJ2-7; no definite D call. V was trimmed by 6 bases and J by 6 bases, leaving 15 bases between them. In germline, CDR1 is SQVTM, CDR2 ANQGSEA. The CDR3 runs to 12 residues. CDR3 residues: CSVRAGGLEQYF. CDR3 sequence (DNA): TGCAGCGTCCGGGCAGGCGGTCTCGAGCAGTACTTC.

The rearrangement links TRBV5-6 to TRBJ1-1; 9 bases line up with TRBD1. The trim removed 4 bases at V and 8 bases at J, leaving 3 bases unmatched. This CDR3 comprises 12 residues. Germline CDR1 is SGHDT and CDR2 is YYEEEE. Here the CDR3 DNA reads TGTGCCAGCAGCGGGACAGGGTACGAAGCTTTCTTT. This encodes CASSGTGYEAFF.

The gene calls are TRBV11-2 and TRBJ2-3; the match to TRBD2 covers 10 bases. The CDR3 sequence is 16 residues long. The germline gives CDR1 SGHAT, CDR2 FQNNGV. V dropped 5 bases and J dropped 7; count of bases not matched to a gene: 12. In DNA, the CDR3 is TGTGCCAGCAGCCCCGGGGGGGCTAGCGGGAGTTATACGCAGTATTTT. Translation: CASSPGGASGSYTQYF.

J is TRBJ2-7 and V is TRBV28; 7 positions agree with TRBD1. CDR3 length: 12 residues. V shed 5 bases, J shed 4 bases, and the junction held 2 bases outside the gene matches. Germline loops: CDR1 MDHEN, CDR2 SYDVKM. This chain's CDR3 is CASSQQGYEQYF. CDR3 nucleotide sequence: TGTGCCAGCAGTCAACAGGGGTACGAGCAGTACTTC.

This clone is medium-sized (0.01 to 0.1%) in the sample. The rearrangement links TRBV5-1 to TRBJ2-7, with 8 nucleotides matching TRBD1. CDR1 SGHRS and CDR2 YFSETQ come from the germline V gene. This CDR3 region has 13 residues. V shed 4 bases and J 4 bases; nucleotides not matched to a gene: 4. The CDR3 spells CASSGTGNYEQYF. As DNA, the CDR3 is TGCGCCAGCAGCGGGACAGGAAATTACGAGCAGTACTTC.